This paragraph reports one TCR beta chain. As yet, its antigen is unknown. No conserved phenylalanine or tryptophan is present at the end of the CDR3, so a read error is the likely explanation. RNA was extracted from bulk tissue without any cell sorting. TCRbeta libraries were built with three rounds of nested PCR, modified from ARM-PCR. TCRdb passed the multiplex PCR reads through MiXCR, listing each CDR3 protein once. Of approximately 75,000 distinct CDR3 sequences detected, around 77% appear once; the ten largest clones hold about 12%. The data derive from a study of tumor and adjacent non-tumor tissue in lung cancer. Study results and limitations: TCR diversity was significantly greater in tumor than normal lung tissue. In normal lung, the top 100 clones were significantly more dominant than in tumor.

The CDR3 is 14 residues long. Germline-derived CDR1 and CDR2 are MDHEN and SYDVKM. V lost 6 bases to trimming and J lost 4 bases; unmatched junction nucleotides: 5. Sequencing was done on a sample of lung tumor tissue. The receptor was isolated from a woman aged 45-65 years with non-small cell lung cancer. This rearrangement joins TRBV28 to TRBJ1-4, with 7 bases fitting TRBD1. The CDR3 nucleotides read TGTGCCAGCAGACCTACAGGGGATAATGAAAAACTGTTTCTT. Encoded protein: CASRPTGDNEKLFL.